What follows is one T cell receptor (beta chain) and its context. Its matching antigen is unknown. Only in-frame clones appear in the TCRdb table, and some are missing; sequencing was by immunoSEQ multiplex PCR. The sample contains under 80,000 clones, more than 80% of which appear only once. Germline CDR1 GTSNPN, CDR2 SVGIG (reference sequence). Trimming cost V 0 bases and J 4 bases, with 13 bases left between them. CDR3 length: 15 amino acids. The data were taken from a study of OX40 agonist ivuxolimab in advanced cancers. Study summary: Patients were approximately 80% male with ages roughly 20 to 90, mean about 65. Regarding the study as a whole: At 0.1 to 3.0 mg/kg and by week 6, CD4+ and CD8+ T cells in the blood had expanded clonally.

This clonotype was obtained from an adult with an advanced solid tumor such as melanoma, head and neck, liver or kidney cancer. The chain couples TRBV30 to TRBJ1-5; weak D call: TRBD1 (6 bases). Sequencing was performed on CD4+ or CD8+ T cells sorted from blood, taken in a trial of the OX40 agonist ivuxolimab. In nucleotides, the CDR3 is TGTGCCTGGAGTGTCGGCAGGGGAGGGAATCAGCCCCAGCATTTT. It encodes CAWSVGRGGNQPQHF. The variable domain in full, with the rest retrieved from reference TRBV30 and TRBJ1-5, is SQTIHQWPATLVQPVGSPLSLECTVEGTSNPNLYWYRQAAGRGLQLLFYSVGIGQISSEVPQNLSASRPQDRQFILSSKKLLLSDSGFYLCAWSVGRGGNQPQHFGDGTRLSIL.